The clone carrying this TCR beta chain has ten or more counts. This entry belongs to a study of read filtering for tumor transcriptome and immune sequencing. J was trimmed by 8 bases and V by 6 bases; bases with no gene match: 8. Per the germline V gene, CDR1 is MNHEY and CDR2 is SVGAGI. The CDR3 totals 16 residues. Molecular barcoded adaptors covering alpha/delta and beta/gamma chains were used on about 0.4 ug RNA. TCRdb passed the reads through MiXCR, listing each CDR3 protein once. The data contain about 60,000 distinct CDR3 sequences, approximately 15% of them singletons. Bone marrow was sampled from every patient at the time of active disease.

The chain is built from TRBV6-5 and TRBJ2-1, with TRBD2 matching 15 bases. The origin of this receptor is a donor at least 40 years old with multiple myeloma. The material sequenced was a population of CD138-negative cells sorted from bone marrow. The CDR3 DNA reads as TGTGCCAGCAGAAAACCCCGGACTAGCGGGAGGGATGAGCAGTTCTTC. Translated, it gives CASRKPRTSGRDEQFF.